This TCR beta chain came from a study of blood T cells in healthy people across ages. Notes on the study in general: Shifts in expanded clonotypes may have been confounded by donor CMV status, which was unknown. Whereas aged donors had fewer naive CD4+ cells, long-lived donors had more of them and higher diversity.

The CDR3 loop spans 15 amino acids. V trimming: 5 bases; J trimming: 4 bases; junction bases outside the gene matches: 10. The V gene's germline CDR1 is LGHNA and CDR2 YNFKEQ. This clonotype was seen only a few times. Its antigen is unknown. Primers used in a second PCR of roughly 7 to 12 cycles were a sample-barcoded 5' primer and a J-beta primer mix. Each CDR3 protein gets one entry after TCRdb re-called the 5' RACE reads with MiXCR. Among hundreds of thousands of distinct CDR3 sequences listed, roughly 24% were seen once. These same data were also listed under a study on T cells of mothers and their children.

Sample: blood. The receptor was derived from a boy younger than 18 in good health. The chain employs TRBV4-2 and TRBJ1-2; 7 positions match TRBD1. The CDR3: CASSEATGDRYGYTF. In DNA form, the CDR3 reads TGTGCCAGCAGCGAAGCAACAGGGGATCGCTATGGCTACACCTTC.